Here is one T cell receptor beta chain with its context. The antigen remains unidentified. This sample was included in a study of persistence of HIV-infected CD4 T cells. The study's findings and limits: Antigen-responding cells were enriched for degenerate expanded CDR3beta sequences. Compared with CD3/CD28-stimulated cells, CMV- and Gag-responding cells showed lower TCRbeta richness.

An overlapping HIV-1 Gag peptide pool stimulated these cells at roughly 1 ug/peptide/mL. CD40L-negative CD69-negative CD45RO-high memory CD4+ T cells were sorted as populations depleted of antigen-responding cells. Plasma HIV-1 RNA stayed below 50 copies/mL for at least 4 years. Sequencing used immunoSEQ version 4 in survey mode. Each sample used up to 1 ug genomic DNA diluted to around 9.9 ng/uL. Clones were read by immunoSEQ multiplex PCR, and TCRdb kept only the in-frame ones, dropping some. The sample records tens of thousands of clones, around four fifths being singletons. Specimen: CD4+ T cells sorted from PBMCs after roughly 17-hour stimulation, collected from a patient who received antiretroviral therapy. This TCR was recovered from an adult woman with HIV who was CMV-seropositive.

In DNA, the CDR3 is TGTGCCACCAGGTCGACAGGGACAGATACGCAGTATTTT. This encodes CATRSTGTDTQYF. This chain joins TRBV24-1 and TRBJ2-3; 7 bases line up with TRBD1. CDR3 length equals 13 residues. The J segment lost 3 bases and the V segment lost 7 bases, leaving 3 bases of the junction unmatched. Germline values: CDR1 KGHDR, CDR2 SFDVKD.